This T cell receptor (beta chain) was found in a study of blood T cell repertoires in COVID-19. Across the study: Italy, Spain and the United States were the sources of the convalescent and acute COVID-19 samples.

The CDR3 is made up of 16 amino acids. Germline assignment: CDR1 SGHTA and CDR2 FQGTGA. The germline V and J ends were trimmed by 0 bases and 0 bases, with 11 bases remaining between them. Residents of under 25 US areas, aged about 18 to 95 years, made up the participants. The authors' processing: Amplification of reference gene primers was used by the study to estimate nucleated cell counts. Repertoires were generated with immunoSEQ multiplex PCR, while TCRdb's copy carries only in-frame clones and drops some. The V and J calls and clone size were taken over from that table, and D and trimming were inferred from the DNA. This repertoire shows roughly 280,000 clones, about 87% found once; its top ten account for approximately 3%.

Material: PBMCs or T cells enriched from blood (not recorded which). V is TRBV7-3 and J is TRBJ1-1; a possible D gene is TRBD1 (5 bases). This TCR came from a woman between 45 and 60 years old who had recovered from COVID-19. The chain's CDR3 is CASSLTGGSLNTEAFF. In DNA, the CDR3 is TGTGCCAGCAGCTTAACCGGGGGTTCTTTGAACACTGAAGCTTTCTTT.